In its sample, the clone carrying this T cell receptor beta chain was seen once. The CDR3 is 16 residues long. From germline, CDR1 is LGHNA and CDR2 YSLEER. The V gene end was trimmed by 0 bases and the J gene end by 0 bases; junction bases not matched to a gene: 3. The record originates from a study of shared T cell receptors in the human thymus. Profiling relied on immunoSEQ multiplex PCR, and the TCRdb table lists in-frame clones only, not all of them. The data show hundreds of thousands of clones, roughly 90% seen once. The same specimen was also included in a second study, on human thymus T cells. According to that study: The thymus tissue came from resections taken during corrective heart surgery. Thymic and blood repertoires appeared to carry a bias in their V and J gene usage. Thymic repertoires of unrelated individuals were reported in related research to overlap highly.

The chain has TRBV4-3 and TRBJ2-7, with 9 bases lining up with TRBD2. This receptor was identified in a boy under two years old with a congenital heart defect. The sequenced sample was thymocytes. CDR3 region: CASSQDRTSASYEQYF. CDR3 coding DNA: TGCGCCAGCAGCCAAGACCGGACTAGCGCCTCCTACGAGCAGTACTTC.